The source of this T cell receptor (beta chain) is a study of Ad26.COV2.S vaccination and SARS-CoV-2 variants. Study at large: In the study, Ad26.COV2.S was injected intramuscularly once, or twice 56 days apart.

The method was immunoSEQ multiplex PCR; TCRdb's version includes in-frame clones alone and lacks a portion of them. This table has roughly 300,000 clones, roughly 89% appearing once. As for treatment: around 19 received Ad26.COV2.S at low or high dose, single or two shots; about 5 received placebo; per-sample allocation not given. Sampling occurred on day 63 after the first vaccine or placebo injection. Concerning this clone: Its matching antigen is unknown.

The V gene's germline CDR1 is MNHEY and CDR2 SMNVEV (reference sequence). Between the trimmed V and J ends, which lost 6 bases and 0 bases, there was a span of 13 bases. The CDR3 contains 15 residues. Study observations and caveats: Breadth of non-spike TCRs did not differ between vaccinees and placebo recipients. Placebo recipients showed lower spike-specific TCR breadth than vaccinees. Analyses of TCR breadth and depth may have underestimated total T cell responses.

The material sequenced was peripheral blood, taken in a trial of Ad26.COV2.S vaccine versus placebo. This sequence was found in a person aged 18 to 59 who received the Ad26.COV2.S COVID-19 vaccine or a placebo. V and J are TRBV27 and TRBJ2-3; no firm D call. The CDR3 loop reads CASRLLVTSTDTQYF. The CDR3, as DNA: TGTGCCAGCAGGTTACTTGTTACTAGCACAGATACGCAGTATTTT.